The T cell receptor (beta chain) described here comes from a study of siplizumab effects on memory and regulatory T cells. This CDR3 comprises 16 residues. Trimming removed 0 bases from V and 2 bases from J, with 12 bases in between. Germline values: CDR1 MGHRA, CDR2 YSYEKL. As concerns this clone: Its antigen is still unknown.

The study's findings and limits: Siplizumab conditions gave an average of around 70% Treg-derived mappable alloreactive CD4+ clones, versus 25% to 30% for controls.

Using immunoSEQ multiplex PCR, the repertoire was profiled, and TCRdb retains in-frame clones only, with some absent. Of over 65,000 clones listed, 85% to 95% are singletons. The source material was CD8+ T cells sorted from blood. This chain uses TRBV4-1 with TRBJ2-3; perhaps TRBD1 as D (6 bases). This receptor was identified in a human donor in good health. CDR3 DNA: TGCGCCAGCAGCCAAGATGGGGGCAGTTACACAGATACGCAGTATTTT. It encodes CASSQDGGSYTDTQYF.